These T cell receptor beta chains were read from a single sample in a study of blood T cell repertoires in COVID-19. Generated by immunoSEQ multiplex PCR, the TCRdb table keeps only in-frame clones and is missing some. Here the sample spans a few hundred thousand clones, 88% being singletons. Sequenced input: PBMCs or T cells enriched from blood (not recorded which). The receptors were gathered from a woman in her sixties or seventies in a cohort exposed to, infected with or recovered from COVID-19 (not recorded which). Both conserved end residues are part of each CDR3. Each record gives: clone size, D gene, V gene, J gene, CDR3 DNA, CDR3 protein. D genes are given only for firm matches. Only part of the rows carry a size: once, few, many, or a class if the clone is expanded.

few,TRBD2,TRBV7-2,TRBJ2-3,TGTGCCAGCAGCGGGTCCGGGACTAGCGCCACAGATACGCAGTATTTT,CASSGSGTSATDTQYF
.,TRBD1,TRBV4-1,TRBJ1-6,TGCGCCAGCAGCCCACCTGGACAGGTTAATTCACCCCTCCACTTT,CASSPPGQVNSPLHF
few,.,TRBV9,TRBJ2-5,TGTGCCAGCAGCAAGGGGCAAGAGACCCAGTACTTC,CASSKGQETQYF
.,TRBD1,TRBV2,TRBJ2-7,TGTGCCAGCAGTGAAACCGGACAGGGGGGAGGCGAGCAGTACTTC,CASSETGQGGGEQYF
.,TRBD1,TRBV24-1,TRBJ1-2,TGTGCCACCAGGGAGACAGGGGTGGATGGCTACACCTTC,CATRETGVDGYTF
.,TRBD2,TRBV11-2,TRBJ2-3,TGTGCCAGCAGCTTAGTAGCGGGAGGGCGTGGCACAGATACGCAGTATTTT,CASSLVAGGRGTDTQYF
.,.,TRBV7-9,TRBJ1-2,TGTGCCAGCAGCCCACAGGGTATTAACTATGGCTACACCTTC,CASSPQGINYGYTF
once,TRBD1,TRBV28,TRBJ2-3,TGTGCCAGCAGTTTTTATGGGACAGGGCGTGATACGCAGTATTTT,CASSFYGTGRDTQYF
.,TRBD2,TRBV24-1,TRBJ2-1,TGTGCCACCAGTGCCCCCGGGACTAGCGGGAGCTATGAGCAGTTCTTC,CATSAPGTSGSYEQFF
few,.,TRBV10-3,TRBJ2-1,TGTGCCATGCAGGGTGGTGGATCCACCAATGAGCAGTTCTTC,CAMQGGGSTNEQFF
.,.,TRBV19,TRBJ1-1,TGTGCCACCTCCCGGGCCATTAAAGGGGTGAACACTGAAGCTTTCTTT,CATSRAIKGVNTEAFF
.,TRBD2,TRBV28,TRBJ2-1,TGTGCCAGCAAAGAAATCCTCGGGGGGAGCGGGAGGGATAATGAGCAGTTCTTC,CASKEILGGSGRDNEQFF
.,TRBD2,TRBV6-2/TRBV6-3,TRBJ2-3,TGTGCCAGCAGTTACGGAGCTAGCGGACCCCTATATACGCAGTATTTT,CASSYGASGPLYTQYF
.,.,TRBV3-1/TRBV3-2,TRBJ2-5,TGTGCCAGCAGCCAAGAAACGGGGCAAGAGACCCAGTACTTC,CASSQETGQETQYF
.,.,TRBV11-2,TRBJ2-7,TGTGCCAGCAGCTTATCGAGAGAACCCCCCTACGAGCAGTACTTC,CASSLSREPPYEQYF
.,.,TRBV7-9,TRBJ2-1,TGTGCCAGCAGCTTAGAAGACAGGAGACCGTTCTTC,CASSLEDRRPFF
.,.,TRBV24-1,TRBJ1-2,TGTGCCACCAGCCCTGGACAGCCGAAGACCGCTAACTATGGCTACACCTTC,CATSPGQPKTANYGYTF
once,TRBD2,TRBV4-3,TRBJ2-1,TGCGCCAGCAGCCGAGGACTAGCGGGAGTTGGAGAGCAGTTCTTC,CASSRGLAGVGEQFF
.,TRBD2,TRBV11-1,TRBJ2-7,TGTGCCAGCAGCCAGGGGAGCGGGAGGGCCTTTCACGAGCAGTACTTC,CASSQGSGRAFHEQYF
.,.,TRBV12-3/TRBV12-4,TRBJ1-6,TGTGCCAGCAGTTTCAGGGGTTCACCCCTCCACTTT,CASSFRGSPLHF
.,.,TRBV6-1,TRBJ2-4,TGTGCCAGCAGTGCCACAGGGAAATCCGGCAAAAACATTCAGTACTTC,CASSATGKSGKNIQYF
.,.,TRBV5-1,TRBJ2-5,TGCGCCAGCAGCTTGGCCAGCGTACAAGAGACCCAGTACTTC,CASSLASVQETQYF
.,TRBD2,TRBV6-5,TRBJ2-7,TGTGCCAGTCTGGGACTAGCGGGAGGGGGGGAGCAGTACTTC,CASLGLAGGGEQYF
few,TRBD2,TRBV18,TRBJ2-1,TGTGCCAGCTCCCCCGGACTAGCGGGCGGTTACAATGAGCAGTTCTTC,CASSPGLAGGYNEQFF
.,.,TRBV27,TRBJ2-1,TGTGCCAGCAGTTTAGACAGGGAGGACAATGAGCAGTTCTTC,CASSLDREDNEQFF
.,.,TRBV5-1,TRBJ2-5,TGCGCCAGCAGCTTGGGCCCGACTTACCAAGAGACCCAGTACTTC,CASSLGPTYQETQYF
.,.,TRBV24-1,TRBJ2-5,TGTGCCACCAGTGGCTCGGGACAAGCACAAGAGACCCAGTACTTC,CATSGSGQAQETQYF
.,.,TRBV6-5,TRBJ1-6,TGTGCCAGCAGTTACTCACCGGTCAATTCACCCCTCCACTTT,CASSYSPVNSPLHF
once,.,TRBV6-5,TRBJ2-2,TGTGCCAGCAGTTATAGCAGGGCGGACACCGGGGAGCTGTTTTTT,CASSYSRADTGELFF
.,TRBD1,TRBV5-1,TRBJ1-1,TGCGCCAGCAGCCCATTTAATGCACAGGGGGCGATGCGCACTGAAGCTTTCTTT,CASSPFNAQGAMRTEAFF
.,.,TRBV4-3,TRBJ1-1,TGCGCCAGCAGCCAAGATTTTCGGGGGGCTGGGGCTTTCTTT,CASSQDFRGAGAFF